This is a list of T cell receptor beta chains from one sample in a study of T cells in tuberculosis. This table comes from immunoSEQ multiplex PCR, and its TCRdb copy is limited to in-frame clones, with some not included. The sample includes about 45,000 clones, 90% to 95% seen only once; the top ten take under 2%. Input material: PBMCs. These receptors were taken from a donor aged 10-29 years with latent tuberculosis or without tuberculosis infection. Some clones in this sample may be carry-over from other donors' samples. The CDR3 runs from the conserved cysteine through the conserved F or W. The order of the fields is V gene, clone size, J gene, D gene, CDR3 protein, CDR3 DNA. D genes are given only for firm matches. Not all rows give a size; the values are once, few, many and, for expanded clones, a class.

V: TRBV30; size: NA; J: TRBJ2-7; D: TRBD1; CDR3: CAWSAGQGAVRQYF; DNA: TGTGCCTGGAGCGCGGGACAGGGGGCCGTTCGGCAGTACTTC
V: TRBV28; size: NA; J: TRBJ2-7; D: TRBD1; CDR3: CASSFGTGSYEQYF; DNA: TGTGCCAGCAGCTTCGGGACAGGCTCCTACGAGCAGTACTTC
V: TRBV28; size: NA; J: TRBJ1-5; D: TRBD1; CDR3: CAIYPRQGDQPQHF; DNA: TGTGCCATCTACCCCCGTCAGGGGGATCAGCCCCAGCATTTT
V: TRBV7-2; size: NA; J: TRBJ1-2; D: TRBD1; CDR3: CASSSGTVPSRSGYTF; DNA: TGTGCCAGCAGTTCCGGGACAGTGCCTTCAAGAAGTGGCTACACCTTC
V: TRBV5-1; size: NA; J: TRBJ2-7; D: NA; CDR3: CASSPSPTRTSTISYEQYF; DNA: TGCGCCAGCAGCCCGAGCCCCACCCGAACGAGTACCATCTCCTACGAGCAGTACTTC
V: TRBV11-3; size: NA; J: TRBJ2-1; D: TRBD1; CDR3: CASSPGTGIFDEQFF; DNA: TGTGCCAGCAGCCCCGGGACAGGGATTTTCGATGAGCAGTTCTTC
V: TRBV19; size: NA; J: TRBJ1-2; D: NA; CDR3: CASIDPGYYGYTF; DNA: TGTGCCAGTATCGATCCAGGATACTATGGCTACACCTTC
V: TRBV4-1; size: NA; J: TRBJ1-5; D: NA; CDR3: CASSQGVREGNQPQHF; DNA: TGCGCCAGCAGCCAAGGTGTCCGGGAAGGCAATCAGCCCCAGCATTTT
V: TRBV28; size: NA; J: TRBJ2-6; D: TRBD1; CDR3: CASTPSQGSGANVLTF; DNA: TGTGCCAGCACACCCTCACAGGGGTCTGGGGCCAACGTCCTGACTTTC
V: TRBV5-1; size: NA; J: TRBJ1-1; D: NA; CDR3: CASSFRGTEAFF; DNA: TGCGCCAGCAGCTTTAGGGGGACTGAAGCTTTCTTT
V: TRBV7-9; size: NA; J: TRBJ2-1; D: TRBD2; CDR3: CASIRGGSAYNEQFF; DNA: TGTGCCAGCATCCGGGGGGGTAGCGCCTACAATGAGCAGTTCTTC
V: TRBV18; size: NA; J: TRBJ1-1; D: NA; CDR3: CASSQQYGNTEAFF; DNA: TGTGCCAGCTCACAACAGTACGGGAACACTGAAGCTTTCTTT
V: TRBV7-2; size: once; J: TRBJ2-3; D: TRBD2; CDR3: CASSSPQGLAGLDTQYF; DNA: TGTGCCAGCAGCTCTCCTCAAGGACTAGCGGGACTAGATACGCAGTATTTT
V: TRBV27; size: NA; J: TRBJ2-1; D: NA; CDR3: CASTSLAVGGPINEQFF; DNA: TGTGCCAGCACCTCCCTGGCGGTTGGGGGCCCCATCAATGAGCAGTTCTTC
V: TRBV7-8; size: NA; J: TRBJ2-3; D: TRBD2; CDR3: CASSLWNLVIGTSSPDTQYF; DNA: TGTGCCAGCAGCTTATGGAATCTGGTTATCGGGACTAGTAGCCCAGATACGCAGTATTTT
V: TRBV4-3; size: NA; J: TRBJ2-3; D: NA; CDR3: CASSRTGGAITDTQYF; DNA: TGCGCCAGCAGCAGAACAGGGGGGGCAATCACAGATACGCAGTATTTT
V: TRBV7-2; size: NA; J: TRBJ1-1; D: NA; CDR3: CASSLGPGDTEAFF; DNA: TGTGCCAGCAGCTTAGGTCCGGGGGACACTGAAGCTTTCTTT
V: TRBV7-9; size: NA; J: TRBJ2-2; D: NA; CDR3: CASSLAGSNTGELFF; DNA: TGTGCCAGCAGCTTAGCCGGGAGCAACACCGGGGAGCTGTTTTTT
V: TRBV11-3; size: NA; J: TRBJ2-1; D: TRBD1; CDR3: CASSPRDSSYNEQFF; DNA: TGTGCCAGCAGCCCCCGGGACAGCTCCTACAATGAGCAGTTCTTC
V: TRBV6-5; size: NA; J: TRBJ2-3; D: TRBD1; CDR3: CASSPRQGGTDTQYF; DNA: TGTGCCAGCAGTCCCCGACAGGGTGGCACAGATACGCAGTATTTT